These T cell receptor beta chains were read from a single sample in a study of shared clonotypes between healthy human individuals. Produced via immunoSEQ multiplex PCR; TCRdb's table is partial and in-frame only. This table holds around 2.1 million clones, approximately 94% found once. Sequencing was performed on naive CD8+ T cells from PBMCs. These receptors originate from a man younger than 35 in good health. Some clones in this sample may be carry-over from other donors' samples. CDR3s include the opening cysteine and the closing phenylalanine or tryptophan. A D gene is named only where the DNA matches it firmly. Clone size appears in some rows only: once, few, many, or a class for an expanded clone.

j_gene	abundance	d_gene	v_gene	CDR3aa	CDR3nt
TRBJ1-2	-	-	TRBV28	CASRQPGENYGYTF	TGTGCCAGCAGGCAACCAGGGGAAAACTATGGCTACACCTTC
TRBJ1-2	-	TRBD1	TRBV27	CASSPDRGYYGYTF	TGTGCCAGCAGTCCCGACAGGGGTTATTATGGCTACACCTTC
TRBJ2-3	-	-	TRBV7-9	CASSLGFSLTDTQYF	TGTGCCAGCAGCTTAGGGTTCAGTCTCACAGATACGCAGTATTTT
TRBJ1-1	-	-	TRBV28	CASSPLDRSNTEAFF	TGTGCCAGCAGTCCCCTCGACAGGTCTAACACTGAAGCTTTCTTT
TRBJ1-5	-	-	TRBV7-9	CASSLGAINQPQHF	TGTGCCAGCAGCTTAGGAGCGATCAATCAGCCCCAGCATTTT
TRBJ2-1	-	TRBD2	TRBV7-6	CASSLDGLAGNEQFF	TGTGCCAGCAGCTTAGATGGCCTAGCGGGGAATGAGCAGTTCTTC
TRBJ2-7	-	-	TRBV28	CASTNPRDFPSGEQYF	TGTGCCAGCACCAACCCCAGGGACTTCCCCTCGGGCGAGCAGTACTTC
TRBJ2-1	-	-	TRBV27	CASGLRNDEQFF	TGTGCCAGCGGGCTCCGCAACGATGAGCAGTTCTTC
TRBJ2-7	once	-	TRBV7-8	CASSLVGLAFSYEQYF	TGTGCCAGCAGCTTAGTGGGGCTAGCCTTTTCCTACGAGCAGTACTTC
TRBJ1-1	-	-	TRBV11-2	CASSRPGTEAFF	TGTGCCAGCAGCCGGCCCGGGACTGAAGCTTTCTTT
TRBJ2-2	once	TRBD2	TRBV6-1	CASRVLAVNTGELFF	TGTGCCAGCAGGGTACTAGCGGTTAACACCGGGGAGCTGTTTTTT
TRBJ2-5	-	-	TRBV5-6	CASSQGTGTQYF	TGTGCCAGCAGCCAGGGAACGGGGACCCAGTACTTC
TRBJ1-2	-	TRBD1	TRBV7-2	CASSLAGQGGRNYGYTF	TGTGCCAGCAGCTTAGCGGGACAGGGGGGGAGAAACTATGGCTACACCTTC
TRBJ2-5	-	TRBD2	TRBV4-3	CASSQDGGDEETQYF	TGCGCCAGCAGCCAAGATGGGGGGGATGAAGAGACCCAGTACTTC
TRBJ2-7	once	-	TRBV5-1	CASSLTGRGYEQYF	TGCGCCAGCAGCTTGACCGGCAGAGGCTACGAGCAGTACTTC
TRBJ2-6	-	-	TRBV15	CATRKRGSGANVLTF	TGTGCCACCAGAAAAAGAGGGTCCGGGGCCAACGTCCTGACTTTC
TRBJ1-2	few	TRBD1	TRBV6-1	CASSERRGLDGYTF	TGTGCCAGCAGTGAACGCAGGGGGCTAGATGGCTACACCTTC
TRBJ2-6	-	-	TRBV6-4	CASSDTYSSGANVLTF	TGTGCCAGCAGTGACACCTACAGCTCTGGGGCCAACGTCCTGACTTTC
TRBJ1-5	few	-	TRBV27	CASSLVGANQPQHF	TGTGCCAGCAGTTTAGTGGGAGCGAATCAGCCCCAGCATTTT
TRBJ2-1	-	-	TRBV9	CASSPPYIVNSEQFF	TGTGCCAGCAGCCCGCCTTATATAGTAAACTCTGAGCAGTTCTTC
TRBJ2-7	-	TRBD2	TRBV27	CASSLSSGAYEQYF	TGTGCCAGCAGTTTGAGTAGCGGGGCCTACGAGCAGTACTTC
TRBJ2-2	once	TRBD2	TRBV7-9	CASSFPLAGEVPGELFF	TGTGCCAGCAGCTTTCCCCTAGCGGGAGAGGTCCCCGGGGAGCTGTTTTTT
TRBJ2-7	-	-	TRBV19	CASSLKGPKLSGEQYF	TGTGCCAGTAGTCTCAAAGGACCCAAACTCTCGGGGGAGCAGTACTTC
TRBJ2-2	-	TRBD2	TRBV5-6	CASSLVSSGRETGELFF	TGTGCCAGCAGCCTTGTCTCAAGCGGGAGGGAAACCGGGGAGCTGTTTTTT
TRBJ2-7	once	TRBD1	TRBV5-1	CASSLRAAGQALSYEQYF	TGCGCCAGCAGCTTGAGGGCCGCCGGACAGGCTCTGTCCTACGAGCAGTACTTC
TRBJ1-1	-	TRBD1	TRBV29-1	CSVQGGTPEAFF	TGCAGCGTACAGGGGGGAACCCCTGAAGCTTTCTTT
TRBJ1-4	-	TRBD1	TRBV4-1	CASSQEIWTGGNEKLFF	TGCGCCAGCAGCCAAGAAATATGGACAGGGGGGAATGAAAAACTGTTTTTT
TRBJ2-5	-	TRBD2	TRBV6-5	CASKASGNLEETQYF	TGTGCCAGCAAGGCTAGCGGGAACCTGGAGGAGACCCAGTACTTC
TRBJ1-1	-	-	TRBV9	CASSPAGGRGTEAFF	TGTGCCAGCAGCCCTGCTGGGGGCCGGGGCACTGAAGCTTTCTTT
TRBJ1-5	-	-	TRBV7-8	CASSLARWAVPRQPQHF	TGTGCCAGCAGCTTAGCGAGATGGGCAGTCCCCAGGCAGCCCCAGCATTTT
TRBJ2-5	-	-	TRBV6-5	CASSYSPSGTAAQYF	TGTGCCAGCAGTTACTCCCCGTCAGGGACCGCGGCCCAGTACTTC
TRBJ2-7	-	-	TRBV29-1	CSVAESGEQYF	TGCAGCGTGGCTGAGAGCGGGGAGCAGTACTTC
TRBJ2-3	-	-	TRBV10-3	CAISEGLRLASGTDTQYF	TGTGCCATCAGTGAAGGTTTGAGACTGGCCTCGGGCACAGATACGCAGTATTTT
TRBJ2-1	-	TRBD2	TRBV7-8	CASSSLAGTNNEQFF	TGTGCCAGCAGCTCACTAGCGGGGACCAACAATGAGCAGTTCTTC
TRBJ2-7	-	-	TRBV29-1	CSFLGAGHYEQYF	TGCAGCTTCCTGGGGGCGGGGCACTACGAGCAGTACTTC
TRBJ2-5	once	-	TRBV27	CASSFWGSGETQYF	TGTGCCAGCAGTTTCTGGGGTTCGGGGGAGACCCAGTACTTC